This T cell receptor beta chain was sequenced in a study of blood T cell repertoires in COVID-19 (TCRdb year 2020). Context from the whole study: Samples from collaborators originated in the United States, Italy and Spain and spanned both the acute and convalescent phases of COVID-19. The material from the prospective study consisted of cDNA or gDNA derived from T cells, B-cell-depleted T cells, or PBMCs. Deeply sampled blood TCRbeta repertoires from subjects exposed to, actively infected with, or recovered from COVID-19 were included in the dataset. A freely available public database, intended as a resource for researchers studying the immune response to SARS-CoV-2, is where the repertoires were released. Samples came from the ongoing ImmuneRACE study (first 160 participants) plus 1,254 subjects from 6 global collaborators. The sample metadata nearly always contained a de-identified subject ID, COVID-19 status, age in years and sex. Where available, HLA class I and class II types were obtained from metadata supplied by the sample provider rather than from assay-based typing. General findings and caveats noted by the study authors: The amount of clinical and demographic metadata varied by source and participant and was provided uncurated.

The collaborating institutions used their own protocols to collect whole blood in K2EDTA tubes. For TCRbeta analysis, collaborator samples were shipped as frozen whole blood, as isolated PBMCs, or as DNA extracted from either sample type. The CDR3, cysteine through phenylalanine, is 12 amino acids long. CDR3 DNA only is kept here, 36 bases in frame from base 1. V and J are trimmed by 5 bases and 12 bases, and the gene matches miss 6 bases of the junction. There are a few counts of this clone. Its antigen is still unknown. Base qualities are not provided; no much larger clone lies one nucleotide away. TCRbeta CDR3 regions were amplified from genomic DNA using the immunoSEQ Assay, a bias-controlled multiplex PCR. As for the authors' bioinformatics: Nucleated cell counts per sample were estimated from amplification of reference gene primers within the assay. To quantify the absolute abundance of each unique TCRbeta CDR3 rearrangement, sequence reads were collapsed and filtered. For each sample, productive Simpson clonality was calculated by taking the square root of Simpson's diversity index across productive rearrangements. Sourced from immuneACCESS, this table was stored by TCRdb with only in-frame sequences that have V and J called. A share of the clones is absent; for the studies checked, an unresolved V gene accounts for under half, and the remainder has no known explanation. The V and J calls and clone size were taken over from that table, and D and trimming were inferred from the DNA. The sample table contains around 170,000 clones; only one count was recorded for 70% to 90% of them. The ten most abundant clones make up 4% of the sample.

The receptor comes from a woman aged 25 to 39 with acute or convalescent COVID-19. The sample consisted of peripheral blood. The V and J genes are TRBV12-3 or TRBV12-4 and TRBJ1-4, with 7 junctional bases fitting TRBD1. The DNA sequence reads TGTGCCAGCAGTGTGGACAGGAGGGAACTGTTTTTT. It translates as CASSVDRRELFF.